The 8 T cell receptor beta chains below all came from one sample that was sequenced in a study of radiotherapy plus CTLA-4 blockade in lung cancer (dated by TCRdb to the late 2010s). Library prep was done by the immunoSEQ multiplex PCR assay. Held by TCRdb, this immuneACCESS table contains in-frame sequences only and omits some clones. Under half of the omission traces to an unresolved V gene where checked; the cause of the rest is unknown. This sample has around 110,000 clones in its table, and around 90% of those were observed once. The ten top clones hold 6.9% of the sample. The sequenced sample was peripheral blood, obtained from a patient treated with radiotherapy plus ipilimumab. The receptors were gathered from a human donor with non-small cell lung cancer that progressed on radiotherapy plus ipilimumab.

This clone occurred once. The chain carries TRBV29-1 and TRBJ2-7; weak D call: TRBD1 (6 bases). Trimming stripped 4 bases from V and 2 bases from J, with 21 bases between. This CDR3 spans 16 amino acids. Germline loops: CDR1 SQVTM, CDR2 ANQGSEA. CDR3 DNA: TGCAGCGTTGGCGGACAGCCGGACCTAGGGGCCTACGAGCAGTACTTC. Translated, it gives CSVGGQPDLGAYEQYF.

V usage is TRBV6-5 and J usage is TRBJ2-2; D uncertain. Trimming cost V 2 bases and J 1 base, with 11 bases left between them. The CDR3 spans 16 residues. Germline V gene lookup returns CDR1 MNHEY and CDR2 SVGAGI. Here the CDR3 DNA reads TGTGCCAGCAGTTACGGTCCCTGGATGAACACCGGGGAGCTGTTTTTT. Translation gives CASSYGPWMNTGELFF.

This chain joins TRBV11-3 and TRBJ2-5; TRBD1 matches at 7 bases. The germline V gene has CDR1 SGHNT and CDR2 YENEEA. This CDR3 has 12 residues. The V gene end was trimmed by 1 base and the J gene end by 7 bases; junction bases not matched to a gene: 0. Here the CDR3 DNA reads TGTGCCAGCAGCTTAGGGACAGGGACCCAGTACTTC. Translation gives CASSLGTGTQYF.

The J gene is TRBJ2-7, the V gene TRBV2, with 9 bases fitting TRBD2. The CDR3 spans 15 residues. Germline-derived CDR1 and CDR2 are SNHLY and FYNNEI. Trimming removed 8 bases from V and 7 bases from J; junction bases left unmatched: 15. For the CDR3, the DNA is TGTGCCAGCGGTGCCCGACTAGCGGCAATCGGGGAGCAGTACTTC. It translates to CASGARLAAIGEQYF.

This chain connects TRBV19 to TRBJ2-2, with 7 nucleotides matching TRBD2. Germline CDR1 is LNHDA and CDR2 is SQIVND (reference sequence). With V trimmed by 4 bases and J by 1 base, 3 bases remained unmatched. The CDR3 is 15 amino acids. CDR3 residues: CASSNERGNTGELFF. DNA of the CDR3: TGTGCCAGTAGTAATGAGCGGGGGAACACCGGGGAGCTGTTTTTT.

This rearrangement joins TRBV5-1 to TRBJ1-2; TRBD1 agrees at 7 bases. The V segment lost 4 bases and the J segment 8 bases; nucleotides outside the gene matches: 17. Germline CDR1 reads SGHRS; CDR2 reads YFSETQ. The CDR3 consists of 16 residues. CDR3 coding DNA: TGCGCCAGCAGCCCCCCCCAGGGGGAATCCAACGGAGGCTACACCTTC. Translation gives CASSPPQGESNGGYTF.

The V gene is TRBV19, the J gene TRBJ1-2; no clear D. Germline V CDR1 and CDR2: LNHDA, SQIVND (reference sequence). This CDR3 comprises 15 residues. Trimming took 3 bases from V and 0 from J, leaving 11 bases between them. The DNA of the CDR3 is TGTGCCAGTAGTATGTGGAGCGGAGCTAACTATGGCTACACCTTC. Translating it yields CASSMWSGANYGYTF.

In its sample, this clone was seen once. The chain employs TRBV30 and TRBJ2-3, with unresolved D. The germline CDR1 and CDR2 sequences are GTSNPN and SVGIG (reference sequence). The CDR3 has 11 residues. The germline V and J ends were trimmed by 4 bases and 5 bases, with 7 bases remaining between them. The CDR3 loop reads CAWTVGDTQYF. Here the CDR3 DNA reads TGTGCCTGGACGGTAGGAGATACGCAGTATTTT.